This TCR beta chain was sequenced in a study of cytomegalovirus exposure and HLA in healthy donors. The PCR used 60 Vbeta and 13 Jbeta primers. Clones were sequenced by immunoSEQ multiplex PCR, and TCRdb holds only the in-frame ones, with some missing. The sample contains 100,000 to 150,000 clones, about three quarters of which appear only once. A single count supports this clone. The sample consisted of PBMCs. This clonotype was sampled from a woman aged 18-30 years in good health and CMV-seronegative.

The CDR3 sequence is CASSEVLASTYEQYF. CDR3 in DNA: TGTGCCAGCAGTGAGGTGCTAGCGTCTACCTACGAGCAGTACTTC. The rearrangement uses TRBV2 and TRBJ2-7, with a tentative D call TRBD2 (6 bases). The CDR3 length is 15 residues. Germline CDR1 is SNHLY and CDR2 is FYNNEI. V lost 3 bases, J lost 2 bases, and 14 bases lay in between.